A single sample gave rise to the 22 T cell receptor beta chains below, sequenced in a study of blood T cell repertoires in COVID-19 (dated by TCRdb to 2020 to 2021). The method behind the library was the immunoSEQ multiplex PCR assay. This immuneACCESS table, as held by TCRdb, lists in-frame sequences with V and J called but not all clones. Of the missing ones, under half trace to an unresolved V gene in checked studies; the others have no known cause. The sample table contains about 190,000 clones; only one count was recorded for around 79% of them. The ten largest clones take up roughly 14% of the sample. The sequenced sample consisted of peripheral blood. The receptors were sampled from a man over 45 who had recovered from COVID-19.

This chain joins TRBV5-1 and TRBJ2-2; maybe TRBD1 (5 bases). The CDR3 totals 14 residues. Germline lookup yields CDR1 SGHRS and CDR2 YFSETQ. Trimming removed 0 bases at V and 10 bases at J, with 13 bases between. The CDR3 here is CASSLAPQGEELFF. In DNA form, the CDR3 reads TGCGCCAGCAGCTTGGCCCCCCAGGGCGAGGAGCTGTTTTTT.

The chain uses TRBV27 and TRBJ2-5; 8 nucleotides line up with TRBD2. CDR1 and CDR2 from the germline V gene are MNHEY and SMNVEV (reference sequence). With V trimmed by 4 bases and J by 5 bases, 12 bases remained unmatched. The CDR3 length is 16 residues. The CDR3 bases are TGTGCCAGCAGTTGGCAATTCGGGAGGGCCAAGGAGACCCAGTACTTC. Translating gives CASSWQFGRAKETQYF.

The V and J genes are TRBV19 and TRBJ1-4; TRBD1 matches at 9 bases. The CDR3 has 16 residues. The J segment lost 7 bases and the V segment lost 0 bases, leaving 6 bases of the junction unmatched. Germline CDR1 and CDR2: LNHDA and SQIVND (reference sequence). As DNA, the CDR3 is TGTGCCAGTAGTATAGATACAGGGGGCGCAGGTGAAAAACTGTTTTTT. Translation gives CASSIDTGGAGEKLFF.

The rearrangement uses TRBV5-6 and TRBJ1-3; no clear D. The germline gives CDR1 SGHDT, CDR2 YYEEEE. V was cut by 4 bases and J by 2 bases, with 13 bases left in between. This CDR3 spans 15 amino acids. The CDR3 DNA follows: TGTGCCAGCAGCGACCTAGCAGGTCCTGGAAACACCATATATTTT. It translates to CASSDLAGPGNTIYF.

The chain has TRBV2 and TRBJ1-1; D gene uncertain. CDR3 length: 12 residues. With 6 bases removed from V and 10 bases from J, the gap between germline ends came to 15 bases. Looked up from germline, CDR1 is SNHLY and CDR2 is FYNNEI. CDR3 DNA sequence: TGTGCCAGCAGCGCTGGCCCCGATTCAGCTTTCTTT. Translation: CASSAGPDSAFF.

The chain is built from TRBV28 and TRBJ1-5, with 7 bases fitting TRBD1. Germline V gene lookup returns CDR1 MDHEN and CDR2 SYDVKM. Germline trimming cut 8 bases from V and 14 bases from J; bases unmatched to any gene: 6. This CDR3 is 10 amino acids long. CDR3 DNA sequence: TGTGCCAGCGGCAGGGGGGTTGAGCATTTT. It translates to CASGRGVEHF.

The chain couples TRBV6-5 to TRBJ2-2; 9 bases are shared with TRBD2. Germline V CDR1 and CDR2: MNHEY, SVGAGI. The CDR3 is 16 residues long. With 0 bases clipped from V and 1 base from J, the junction kept 0 bases outside the gene matches. CDR3 in DNA: TGTGCCAGCAGTTACTCAGCGGGAGGGAACACCGGGGAGCTGTTTTTT. This codes for CASSYSAGGNTGELFF.

The chain uses TRBV28 and TRBJ2-7, with TRBD1 matching over 7 bases. The germline CDR1 and CDR2 sequences are MDHEN and SYDVKM. This CDR3 has 15 residues. With 5 bases clipped from V and 6 bases from J, the junction kept 13 bases outside the gene matches. The CDR3 loop is CASSKGGRGVGEQYF. DNA of the CDR3: TGTGCCAGCAGTAAAGGGGGCAGGGGAGTGGGCGAGCAGTACTTC.

This clone was detected only a few times. The V gene is TRBV7-6, the J gene TRBJ2-1; D remains unclear. Per the germline V gene, CDR1 is SGHVS and CDR2 is FNYEAQ. This CDR3 is 16 amino acids long. The V end lost 6 bases, the J end lost 2 bases, and 17 bases lay between the germline ends. CDR3 sequence (DNA): TGTGCCAGCAGTTTCCGTGGCGGCTTTGCCTACAATGAGCAGTTCTTC. This translates into CASSFRGGFAYNEQFF.

This chain links TRBV6-5 with TRBJ2-7, with D hard to call. Germline CDR1 and CDR2: MNHEY and SVGAGI. Trimming removed 2 bases at V and 4 bases at J, with 3 bases between. The CDR3 runs to 11 residues. The CDR3 sequence is CASSYEYEQYF. DNA of the CDR3: TGTGCCAGCAGTTACGAGTACGAGCAGTACTTC.

This chain links TRBV5-1 with TRBJ2-5; 10 nucleotides align to TRBD1. The CDR3 covers 16 residues. The germline gives CDR1 SGHRS, CDR2 YFSETQ. V shed 0 bases, J shed 0 bases, and the junction held 2 bases outside the gene matches. CDR3: CASSLGDRGHQETQYF. The CDR3 DNA reads as TGCGCCAGCAGCTTGGGGGACAGGGGCCACCAAGAGACCCAGTACTTC.

This chain connects TRBV5-1 to TRBJ2-7; no firm D call. V dropped 0 bases and J dropped 0 bases, with 7 bases sitting between them. The CDR3 is 14 residues long. Germline CDR1 reads SGHRS; CDR2 reads YFSETQ. Written as DNA, the CDR3 is TGCGCCAGCAGCTTGGACCTTAGCTCCTACGAGCAGTACTTC. Translation gives CASSLDLSSYEQYF.

The chain couples TRBV5-1 to TRBJ1-2; 7 bases line up with TRBD1. The J segment lost 5 bases and the V segment lost 0 bases, leaving 1 base of the junction unmatched. The CDR3 runs 13 residues. The V gene's germline CDR1 is SGHRS and CDR2 YFSETQ. The CDR3 reads CASSLETGYGYTF. CDR3 in DNA: TGCGCCAGCAGCTTGGAGACAGGGTATGGCTACACCTTC.

The J gene is TRBJ2-5, the V gene TRBV7-7, with D possibly TRBD2 on 6 matching bases. Trimming took 5 bases from V and 1 from J, leaving 14 bases between them. The CDR3 runs to 15 residues. The germline gives CDR1 SSHAT, CDR2 FNYEAQ (reference sequence). Here the CDR3 reads CASSLGTSFQETQYF. As DNA, the CDR3 is TGTGCCAGCAGCCTAGGGACTTCGTTCCAAGAGACCCAGTACTTC.

This chain links TRBV28 with TRBJ2-1, with TRBD1 identical over 7 bases. Germline V gene data show CDR1 as MDHEN and CDR2 as SYDVKM. The CDR3 loop spans 15 amino acids. The V gene end was trimmed by 6 bases and the J gene end by 4 bases; junction bases not matched to a gene: 9. CDR3 DNA sequence: TGTGCCAGCAGAGGGTCGGGACAGCAGTACAATGAGCAGTTCTTC. It specifies CASRGSGQQYNEQFF.

V gene TRBV9 combines with J gene TRBJ1-1; the match to TRBD1 covers 9 bases. The ends lost 3 bases at V and 0 bases at J; junction bases unmatched: 9. Germline lookup yields CDR1 SGDLS and CDR2 YYNGEE. The CDR3 has 17 residues. CDR3 in amino acids: CASSERGTGLMNTEAFF. The CDR3 bases are TGTGCCAGCAGCGAGCGCGGGACAGGGCTTATGAACACTGAAGCTTTCTTT.

The genes are TRBV6-5 and TRBJ1-1; TRBD1 is a possible D gene (6 bases). Trimming pared 6 bases from V and 4 bases from J, leaving 12 bases between. This CDR3 is built from 13 residues. Germline-derived CDR1 and CDR2 are MNHEY and SVGAGI. CDR3 coding DNA: TGTGCCAGCAGACCAACAGGGAGCACTGAAGCTTTCTTT. Translated, it gives CASRPTGSTEAFF.

V usage is TRBV10-3 and J usage is TRBJ2-7, with TRBD2 matching over 8 bases. The V segment lost 11 bases and the J segment 9 bases; nucleotides outside the gene matches: 18. Germline V CDR1 and CDR2: ENHRY, SYGVKD. The CDR3 is made up of 14 amino acids. CDR3 in amino acids: CAASRPERESPQYF. CDR3 sequence (DNA): TGTGCCGCGTCGAGACCCGAGCGGGAGTCCCCGCAGTACTTC.

The chain combines TRBV27 with TRBJ2-1; 9 bases agree with TRBD1. Germline assignment: CDR1 MNHEY and CDR2 SMNVEV (reference sequence). The CDR3 has 13 residues. The V and J ends lost 6 bases and 6 bases, in that order; junction bases with no gene match: 3. The DNA of the CDR3 is TGTGCCAGCAGGGGGACAGGGCCCAATGAGCAGTTCTTC. Protein: CASRGTGPNEQFF.

Only a few counts were recorded for this clone. The chain combines TRBV5-5 with TRBJ1-4; unclear D gene. Germline V gene data show CDR1 as SGHKS and CDR2 as YYEKEE (reference sequence). The CDR3 has 15 amino acids. V was trimmed by 0 bases and J by 6 bases, leaving 12 bases between them. CDR3: CASSLDSSRYEKLFF. DNA of the CDR3: TGTGCCAGCAGCTTGGACAGTTCGAGATATGAAAAACTGTTTTTT.

The chain has TRBV11-1 and TRBJ2-7; tentative D call: TRBD1 (7 bases). Germline V gene data show CDR1 as SGHAT and CDR2 as FQDESV (reference sequence). The CDR3 extends over 16 amino acids. Deletions cut 5 bases from V and 0 bases from J, with 17 bases between. The CDR3 region has the DNA TGTGCCAGCAGCCGAGTTGGAGGGGGCGTCTCCTACGAGCAGTACTTC. Translated: CASSRVGGGVSYEQYF.

The chain links TRBV27 to TRBJ2-1; 12 positions match TRBD1. From germline, CDR1 is MNHEY and CDR2 SMNVEV (reference sequence). CDR3 size: 13 residues. The J segment lost 8 bases and the V segment lost 8 bases, leaving 4 bases of the junction unmatched. The DNA of the CDR3 is TGTGCCAGCGGGACAGGGGGCCTCGATGAGCAGTTCTTC. This codes for CASGTGGLDEQFF.